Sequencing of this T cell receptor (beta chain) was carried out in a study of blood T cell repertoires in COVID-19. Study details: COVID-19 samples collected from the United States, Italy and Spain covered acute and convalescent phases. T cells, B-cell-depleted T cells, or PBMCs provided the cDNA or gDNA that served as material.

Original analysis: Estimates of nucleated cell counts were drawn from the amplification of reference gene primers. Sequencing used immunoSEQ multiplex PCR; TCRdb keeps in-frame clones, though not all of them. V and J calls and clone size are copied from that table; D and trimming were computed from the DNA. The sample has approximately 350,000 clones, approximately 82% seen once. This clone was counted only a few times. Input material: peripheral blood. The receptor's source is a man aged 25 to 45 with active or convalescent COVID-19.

The CDR3 nucleotides are TGTGCCAGCAGTTGGCAGGGGGATGATGAAAAACTGTTTTTT. Protein product: CASSWQGDDEKLFF. The chain links TRBV2 to TRBJ1-4, with TRBD1 matching over 7 bases. V gave up 5 bases and J gave up 6 bases; unmatched junction bases: 6. The CDR3 covers 14 residues. Germline CDR1 reads SNHLY; CDR2 reads FYNNEI. Full variable domain (missing parts from reference TRBV2 and TRBJ1-4): EPEVTQTPSHQVTQMGQEVILRCVPISNHLYFYWYRQILGQKVEFLVSFYNNEISEKSEIFDDQFSVERPDGSNFTLKIRSTKLEDSAMYFCASSWQGDDEKLFFGSGTQLSVL.